The 21 T cell receptor beta chains given below trace back to one sample, sequenced in a study of shared clonotypes between healthy human individuals. Libraries were prepared by immunoSEQ multiplex PCR; TCRdb keeps only in-frame clonotypes and omits some of them. The profile shows around 480,000 clones, about 75% of them singletons. The sample consisted of PBMCs. The receptor set was obtained from a woman between 35 and 50 years old in good health. Some clones in this sample may be carry-over from other donors' samples.

The genes are TRBV10-1 and TRBJ1-1; D may be TRBD1 (6 bases). This CDR3 has 14 residues. The ends were cut back, 4 bases at V and 3 bases at J, with 12 bases in the middle. Germline CDR1 and CDR2: WNHNN and SYGVQD (reference sequence). The CDR3 here is CASSAHREDTEAFF. In nucleotides, the CDR3 is TGCGCCAGCAGTGCCCACAGGGAGGACACTGAAGCTTTCTTT.

V usage is TRBV23-1 and J usage is TRBJ2-1; the D is unclear. TRBV23-1 is noted as an ORF with a role that remains uncertain. The CDR3 has 15 amino acids. Trimming shortened V by 6 bases and J by 1 base, and 13 bases separated the two germline ends. CDR3 in DNA: TGCGCCAGCAGGCGGTCTGGCGGATCCTACAATGAGCAGTTCTTC. This encodes CASRRSGGSYNEQFF.

The genes are TRBV30 and TRBJ2-5, with 7 positions matching TRBD1. CDR3 length: 14 amino acids. Germline CDR1 GTSNPN, CDR2 SVGIG (reference sequence). V lost 1 base to trimming and J lost 5 bases; unmatched junction nucleotides: 7. In nucleotides, the CDR3 is TGTGCCTGGAGTGAACAACAGGGGTGGGAGACCCAGTACTTC. It encodes CAWSEQQGWETQYF.

This CDR3 reads CASSRESYQETQYF. CDR3 DNA: TGTGCCAGCAGTCGGGAATCGTACCAAGAGACCCAGTACTTC. The chain couples TRBV9 to TRBJ2-5, with D possibly being TRBD2 (5 bases). Germline V gives CDR1 SGDLS, CDR2 YYNGEE. The CDR3 has 14 amino acids. With 5 bases removed from V and 0 bases from J, the gap between germline ends came to 11 bases.

Notes on this clone: Other DNA sequences in the sample encode the same CDR3. This sequence joins TRBV5-6 and TRBJ2-2; 8 nucleotides line up with TRBD1. The CDR3 consists of 16 residues. V dropped 3 bases and J dropped 2; count of bases not matched to a gene: 6. Germline lookup yields CDR1 SGHDT and CDR2 YYEEEE. This CDR3 is CASSSRTGSNTGELFF. The DNA of the CDR3 is TGTGCCAGCAGCTCCCGGACAGGGTCCAACACCGGGGAGCTGTTTTTT.

This clone was detected a few times. V usage is TRBV5-6 and J usage is TRBJ1-2, with D possibly being TRBD1 (5 bases). The CDR3 sequence is 11 residues long. Trimming shortened V by 4 bases and J by 8 bases, and 9 bases separated the two germline ends. Germline CDR1 is SGHDT and CDR2 is YYEEEE. For the CDR3, the DNA is TGTGCCAGCAGCCTCCGGGGGGGCTACACCTTC. Translation gives CASSLRGGYTF.

The CDR3 here is CASSVGHGNSPLHF. The CDR3 DNA follows: TGTGCCAGCAGCGTGGGGCACGGTAATTCACCCCTCCACTTT. V gene TRBV9 combines with J gene TRBJ1-6; weak D call: TRBD1 (5 bases). This CDR3 spans 14 amino acids. The V gene lost 2 bases and the J gene lost 6 bases, with 9 bases spanning the gap. Germline CDR1 SGDLS, CDR2 YYNGEE.

This clone has a handful of counts. V and J are TRBV5-6 and TRBJ2-2, with TRBD1 matching 8 bases. V was clipped by 1 base and J by 6 bases; unmatched bases: 11. The CDR3 runs 17 residues. Germline CDR1 SGHDT, CDR2 YYEEEE. Here the CDR3 DNA reads TGTGCCAGCAGCTTGAGCACAGGGGGTAATTCCGCCGGGGAGCTGTTTTTT. This gives the protein CASSLSTGGNSAGELFF.

This clone was detected a few times. The chain uses TRBV25-1 and TRBJ2-2, with 9 bases lining up with TRBD1. Looked up from germline, CDR1 is MGHDK and CDR2 is SYGVNS. V was clipped by 3 bases and J by 4 bases; unmatched bases: 6. CDR3 length: 16 amino acids. The CDR3 reads CASSERGDRATGELFF. Here the CDR3 DNA reads TGTGCCAGCAGTGAGAGAGGGGACAGGGCCACCGGGGAGCTGTTTTTT.

Comments on this clone: A read error is possible here, since a much larger clone lies one base away. V usage is TRBV30 and J usage is TRBJ2-5; D remains ambiguous. The CDR3 is 13 amino acids. CDR1 GTSNPN and CDR2 SVGIG come from the germline V gene (reference sequence). Trimming took 3 bases from V and 2 from J, leaving 10 bases between them. CDR3 region: CAWRTLGQETQYF. CDR3 coding DNA: TGTGCCTGGAGGACCCTTGGTCAAGAGACCCAGTACTTC.

This chain connects TRBV19 to TRBJ1-2, with D unresolved. This CDR3 is built from 12 residues. The germline V gene encodes CDR1 LNHDA and CDR2 SQIVND (reference sequence). V lost 3 bases, J lost 5 bases, and 7 bases lay in between. CDR3 bases: TGTGCCAGTAGTATGGTGGAGTATGGCTACACCTTC. Translating it yields CASSMVEYGYTF.

The chain is built from TRBV28 and TRBJ2-7; 7 bases map to TRBD1. The CDR3 totals 16 residues. The trim removed 2 bases at V and 3 bases at J, leaving 10 bases unmatched. CDR1 MDHEN and CDR2 SYDVKM come from the germline V gene. The CDR3 reads CASSLLPGQLIYEQYF. CDR3 sequence (DNA): TGTGCCAGCAGTTTACTACCGGGACAGTTAATCTACGAGCAGTACTTC.

This clone was seen once. The chain recombines TRBV7-6 with TRBJ2-5, with D possibly being TRBD2 (6 bases). Germline V lookup: CDR1 SGHVS, CDR2 FNYEAQ. Trimming stripped 0 bases from V and 5 bases from J, with 13 bases between. This CDR3 is built from 15 residues. This CDR3 reads CASSLAPGVGETQYF. The DNA of the CDR3 is TGTGCCAGCAGCTTAGCGCCGGGAGTCGGGGAGACCCAGTACTTC.

On this clone itself: Other nucleotide sequences in the sample specify the same CDR3. The V call is TRBV14, the J call TRBJ2-5; tentative D call: TRBD2 (6 bases). The germline gives CDR1 SGHDN, CDR2 FVKESK. Trimming removed 3 bases from V and 7 bases from J, with 12 bases in between. This CDR3 region has 13 residues. This chain's CDR3 is CASSHGARGTQYF. The CDR3 nucleotides read TGTGCCAGCAGCCACGGGGCGCGGGGGACCCAGTACTTC.

The rearrangement joins TRBV7-8 to TRBJ1-1, with D unresolved. This CDR3 is 15 amino acids long. CDR1 and CDR2 (germline): SGHVS, FQNEAQ. The V gene lost 1 base and the J gene lost 2 bases, with 11 bases spanning the gap. CDR3 sequence reads: CASSLEGLGNTEAFF. The CDR3 DNA is TGTGCCAGCAGCTTAGAGGGCCTGGGAAACACTGAAGCTTTCTTT.

The genes are TRBV6-5 and TRBJ1-4; D is uncertain. Germline V gene sequence: CDR1 MNHEY, CDR2 SVGAGI. The CDR3 is 14 residues long. V was trimmed by 6 bases and J by 6 bases, leaving 14 bases between them. The CDR3 is CASRRGPTYEKLFF. CDR3 sequence (DNA): TGTGCCAGCAGAAGAGGGCCAACGTATGAAAAACTGTTTTTT.

This clone was seen at least ten times. The chain employs TRBV5-1 and TRBJ2-2, with TRBD2 matching 12 bases. The germline CDR1 and CDR2 sequences are SGHRS and YFSETQ. The junction had 4 bases not matched to a gene; V was cut back by 0 bases and J by 7 bases. The CDR3 is 16 amino acids. CDR3: CASSLGTSGNGGELFF. In nucleotides, the CDR3 is TGCGCCAGCAGCTTGGGGACTAGCGGGAACGGCGGGGAGCTGTTTTTT.

J is TRBJ2-7 and V is TRBV27; a possible D gene is TRBD1 (6 bases). CDR1 is MNHEY and CDR2 is SMNVEV in the germline V gene (reference sequence). V gave up 6 bases and J gave up 2 bases, with 11 bases separating them. The CDR3 covers 13 residues. CDR3 bases: TGTGCCAGCAGAGAGGCAGGGGCCTACGAGCAGTACTTC. It is translated as CASREAGAYEQYF.

CDR3 sequence: CASSPLGLAGVETQYF. CDR3 coding DNA: TGTGCCAGCAGTCCTTTGGGACTAGCGGGAGTTGAGACCCAGTACTTC. The chain joins TRBV28 to TRBJ2-5, with TRBD2 matching 14 bases. The V segment lost 5 bases and the J segment 5 bases; nucleotides outside the gene matches: 7. This CDR3 is 16 amino acids long. Looked up from germline, CDR1 is MDHEN and CDR2 is SYDVKM.

The rearrangement links TRBV4-2 to TRBJ2-4, with TRBD1 matching 8 bases. The CDR3 sequence is 15 residues long. Germline assignment: CDR1 LGHNA and CDR2 YNFKEQ. V lost 3 bases, J lost 1 base, and 2 bases stayed unmatched. This CDR3 is CASSQGQAAKNIQYF. Here the CDR3 DNA reads TGTGCCAGCAGCCAGGGACAGGCGGCCAAAAACATTCAGTACTTC.

The V call is TRBV18, the J call TRBJ2-1, with D possibly matching TRBD2 (7 bases). CDR1 is KGHSH, CDR2 LQKENI, per germline. The CDR3 runs 10 residues. V lost 10 bases and J lost 9, with 10 bases in between. CDR3 sequence: CATRGAEQFF. The CDR3 nucleotides are TGTGCCACCCGGGGGGCTGAGCAGTTCTTC.